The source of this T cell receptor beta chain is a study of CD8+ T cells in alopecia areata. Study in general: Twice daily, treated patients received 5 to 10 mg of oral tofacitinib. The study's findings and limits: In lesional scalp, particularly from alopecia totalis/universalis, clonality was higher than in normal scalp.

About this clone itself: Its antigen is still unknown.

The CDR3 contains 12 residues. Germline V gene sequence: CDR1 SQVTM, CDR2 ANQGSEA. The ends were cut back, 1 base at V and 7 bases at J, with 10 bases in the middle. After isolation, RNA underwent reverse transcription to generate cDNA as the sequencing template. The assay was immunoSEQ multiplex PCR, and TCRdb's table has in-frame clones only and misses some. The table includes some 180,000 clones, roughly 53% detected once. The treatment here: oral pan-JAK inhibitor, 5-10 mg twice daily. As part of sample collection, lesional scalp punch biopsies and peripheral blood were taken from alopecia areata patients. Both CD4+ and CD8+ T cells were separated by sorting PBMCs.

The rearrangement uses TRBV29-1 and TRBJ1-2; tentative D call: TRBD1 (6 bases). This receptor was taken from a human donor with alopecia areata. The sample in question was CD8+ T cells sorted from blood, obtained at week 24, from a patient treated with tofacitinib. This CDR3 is CSVEVGGSGYTF. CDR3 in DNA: TGCAGCGTTGAAGTAGGGGGAAGTGGCTACACCTTC. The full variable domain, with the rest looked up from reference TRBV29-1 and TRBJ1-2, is SAVISQKPSRDICQRGTSLTIQCQVDSQVTMMFWYRQQPGQSLTLIATANQGSEATYESGFVIDKFPISRPNLTFSTLTVSNMSPEDSSIYLCSVEVGGSGYTFGSGTRLTVV.